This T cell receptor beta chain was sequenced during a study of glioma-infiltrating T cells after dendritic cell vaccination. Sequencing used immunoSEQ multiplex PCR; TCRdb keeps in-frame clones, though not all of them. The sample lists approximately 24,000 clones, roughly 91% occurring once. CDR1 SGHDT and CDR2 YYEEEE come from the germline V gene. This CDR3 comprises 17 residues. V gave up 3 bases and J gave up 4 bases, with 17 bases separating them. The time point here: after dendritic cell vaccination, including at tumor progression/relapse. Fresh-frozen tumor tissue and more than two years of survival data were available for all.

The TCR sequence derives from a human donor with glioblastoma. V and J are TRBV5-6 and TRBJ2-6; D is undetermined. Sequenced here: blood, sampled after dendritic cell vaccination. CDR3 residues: CASSSLSRFSGANVLTF. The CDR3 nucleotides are TGTGCCAGCAGCTCCCTCTCTCGGTTCTCCGGGGCCAACGTCCTGACTTTC.